This T cell receptor (beta chain) was captured by sequencing in a study of Ad26.COV2.S vaccination and SARS-CoV-2 variants. Across the study: Ad26.COV2.S, an intramuscular injection, was given once or twice 56 days apart.

The CDR3 consists of 15 residues. The V gene end was trimmed by 4 bases and the J gene end by 3 bases; junction bases not matched to a gene: 5. Germline V CDR1 and CDR2: SEHNR, FQNEAQ (reference sequence). TCRdb keeps only in-frame clones here, not all; method: immunoSEQ multiplex PCR. Among approximately 350,000 clones listed, roughly 84% were seen once. Treatment noted: 19 received Ad26.COV2.S at low or high dose, single or two shots; about five received placebo; per-sample allocation not given. Collection of samples fell on day 63 after the first vaccine or placebo injection. Comment on this clone: The antigen remains undetermined.

General study points: Whether participants received vaccine or placebo, their non-spike TCR breadth was similar.

V is TRBV7-9 and J is TRBJ1-1, with 10 bases identical to TRBD1. This sequence originates from a person between 18 and 59 years old who received the Ad26.COV2.S COVID-19 vaccine or a placebo. The source material was peripheral blood, sampled in a trial of Ad26.COV2.S vaccine versus placebo. CDR3 coding DNA: TGTGCCAGCAGCTCAAGGGACAGGGGATACACTGAAGCTTTCTTT. Translated: CASSSRDRGYTEAFF. The whole variable domain, remainder taken from reference TRBV7-9 and TRBJ1-1, is DTGVSQNPRHKITKRGQNVTFRCDPISEHNRLYWYRQTLGQGPEFLTYFQNEAQLEKSRLLSDRFSAERPKGSFSTLEIQRTEQGDSAMYLCASSSRDRGYTEAFFGQGTRLTVV.